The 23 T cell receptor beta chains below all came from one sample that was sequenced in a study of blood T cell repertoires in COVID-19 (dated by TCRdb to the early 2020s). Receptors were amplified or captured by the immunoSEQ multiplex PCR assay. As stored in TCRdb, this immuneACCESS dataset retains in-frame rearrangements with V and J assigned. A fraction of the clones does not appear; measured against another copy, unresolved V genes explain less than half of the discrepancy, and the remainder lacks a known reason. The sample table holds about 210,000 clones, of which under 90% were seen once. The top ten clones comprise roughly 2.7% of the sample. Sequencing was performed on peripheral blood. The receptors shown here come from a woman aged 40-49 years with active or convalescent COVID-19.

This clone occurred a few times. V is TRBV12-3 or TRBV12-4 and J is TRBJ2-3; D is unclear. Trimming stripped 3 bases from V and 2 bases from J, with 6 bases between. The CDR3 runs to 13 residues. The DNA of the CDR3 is TGTGCCAGCAGTTTGGCGGCCACAGATACGCAGTATTTT. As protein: CASSLAATDTQYF.

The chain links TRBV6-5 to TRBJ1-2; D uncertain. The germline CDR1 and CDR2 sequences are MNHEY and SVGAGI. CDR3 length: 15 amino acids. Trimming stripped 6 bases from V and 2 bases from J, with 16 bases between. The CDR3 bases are TGTGCCAGCAGAAGGGAGGGCAGAATGAACTATGGCTACACCTTC. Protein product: CASRREGRMNYGYTF.

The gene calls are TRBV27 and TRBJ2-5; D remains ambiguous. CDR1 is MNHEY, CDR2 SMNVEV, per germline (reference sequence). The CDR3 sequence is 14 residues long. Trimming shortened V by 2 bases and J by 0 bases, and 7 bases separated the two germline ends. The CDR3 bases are TGTGCCAGCAGTTTAGGCAGGTACCAAGAGACCCAGTACTTC. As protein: CASSLGRYQETQYF.

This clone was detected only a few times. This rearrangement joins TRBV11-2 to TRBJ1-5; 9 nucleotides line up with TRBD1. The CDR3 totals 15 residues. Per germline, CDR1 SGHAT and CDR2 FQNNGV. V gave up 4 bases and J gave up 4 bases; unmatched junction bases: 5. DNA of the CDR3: TGTGCCAGCAGCTACGGGACAGGGTGGAATCAGCCCCAGCATTTT. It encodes CASSYGTGWNQPQHF. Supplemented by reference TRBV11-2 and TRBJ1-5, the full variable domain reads EAGVAQSPRYKIIEKRQSVAFWCNPISGHATLYWYQQILGQGPKLLIQFQNNGVVDDSQLPKDRFSAERLKGVDSTLKIQPAKLEDSAVYLCASSYGTGWNQPQHFGDGTRLSIL.

The CDR3 sequence: CASSRKTGSNTEAFF. In nucleotides, the CDR3 is TGTGCCAGCAGCCGTAAGACAGGGTCGAACACTGAAGCTTTCTTT. This rearrangement joins TRBV6-5 to TRBJ1-1, with 7 bases fitting TRBD1. Germline V lookup: CDR1 MNHEY, CDR2 SVGAGI. The CDR3 has 15 residues. The trim removed 6 bases at V and 1 base at J, leaving 8 bases unmatched.

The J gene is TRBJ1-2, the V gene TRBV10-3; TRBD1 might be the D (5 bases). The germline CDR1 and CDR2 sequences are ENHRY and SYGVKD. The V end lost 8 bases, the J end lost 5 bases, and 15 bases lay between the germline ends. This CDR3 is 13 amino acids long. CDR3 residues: CAIASQGIYGYTF. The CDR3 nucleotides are TGTGCCATCGCGTCGCAGGGAATTTATGGCTACACCTTC.

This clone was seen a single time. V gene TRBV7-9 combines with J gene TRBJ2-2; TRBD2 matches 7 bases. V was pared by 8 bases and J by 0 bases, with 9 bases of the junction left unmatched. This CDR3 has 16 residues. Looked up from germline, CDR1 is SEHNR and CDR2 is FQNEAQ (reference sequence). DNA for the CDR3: TGTGCCAGCCCAGGGAGGGGACGGGCGAACACCGGGGAGCTGTTTTTT. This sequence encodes CASPGRGRANTGELFF.

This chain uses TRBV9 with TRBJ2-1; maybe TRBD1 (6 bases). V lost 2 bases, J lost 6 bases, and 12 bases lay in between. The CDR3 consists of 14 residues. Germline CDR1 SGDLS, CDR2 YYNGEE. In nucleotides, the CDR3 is TGTGCCAGCAGCGTTACAGGGTTTTCCAATGAGCAGTTCTTC. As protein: CASSVTGFSNEQFF.

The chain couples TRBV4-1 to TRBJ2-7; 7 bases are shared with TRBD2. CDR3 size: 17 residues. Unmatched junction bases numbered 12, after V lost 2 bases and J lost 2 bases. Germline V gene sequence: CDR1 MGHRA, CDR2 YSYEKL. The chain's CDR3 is CASSQTSLGLEAYEQYF. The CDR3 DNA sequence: TGCGCCAGCAGCCAAACCTCACTAGGACTAGAGGCCTACGAGCAGTACTTC.

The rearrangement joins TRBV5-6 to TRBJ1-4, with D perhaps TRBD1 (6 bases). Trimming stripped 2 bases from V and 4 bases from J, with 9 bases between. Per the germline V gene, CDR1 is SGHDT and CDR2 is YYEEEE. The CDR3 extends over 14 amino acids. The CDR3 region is CASSLQGHNEKLFF. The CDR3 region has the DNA TGTGCCAGCAGCTTACAGGGTCATAATGAAAAACTGTTTTTT.

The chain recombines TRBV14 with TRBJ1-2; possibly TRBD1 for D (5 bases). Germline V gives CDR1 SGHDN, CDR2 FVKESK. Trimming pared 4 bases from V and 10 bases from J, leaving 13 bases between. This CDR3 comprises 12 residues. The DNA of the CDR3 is TGTGCCAGCAGCCTTTCGACAGACGTCTACACCTTC. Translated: CASSLSTDVYTF.

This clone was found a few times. This CDR3 is CASSQAAGGGQPQHF. CDR3 bases: TGTGCCAGCAGCCAAGCAGCCGGCGGGGGGCAGCCCCAGCATTTT. The rearrangement joins TRBV4-2 to TRBJ1-5, with D tentatively TRBD1 (5 bases). The V gene lost 1 base and the J gene lost 7 bases, with 14 bases spanning the gap. This CDR3 region has 15 residues. Germline V gene lookup returns CDR1 LGHNA and CDR2 YNFKEQ.

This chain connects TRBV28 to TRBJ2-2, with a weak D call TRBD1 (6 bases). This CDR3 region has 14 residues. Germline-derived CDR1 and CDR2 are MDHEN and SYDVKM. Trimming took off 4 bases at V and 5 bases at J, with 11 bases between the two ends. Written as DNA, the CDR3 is TGTGCCAGCAGTTCCGGACAGAAAACCGGGGAGCTGTTTTTT. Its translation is CASSSGQKTGELFF.

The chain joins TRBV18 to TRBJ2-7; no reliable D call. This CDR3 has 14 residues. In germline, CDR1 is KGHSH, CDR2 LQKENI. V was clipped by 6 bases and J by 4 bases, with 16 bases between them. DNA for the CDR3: TGTGCCAGCTCGCCCTCTCCTGAGGATTACGAGCAGTACTTC. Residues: CASSPSPEDYEQYF.

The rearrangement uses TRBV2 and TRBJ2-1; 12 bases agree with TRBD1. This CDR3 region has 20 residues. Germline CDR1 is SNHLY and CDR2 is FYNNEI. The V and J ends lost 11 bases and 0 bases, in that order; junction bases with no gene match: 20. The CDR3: CAWPGQGATGVGSSYNEQFF. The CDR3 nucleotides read TGTGCCTGGCCGGGACAGGGGGCCACTGGGGTGGGGAGCTCCTACAATGAGCAGTTCTTC.

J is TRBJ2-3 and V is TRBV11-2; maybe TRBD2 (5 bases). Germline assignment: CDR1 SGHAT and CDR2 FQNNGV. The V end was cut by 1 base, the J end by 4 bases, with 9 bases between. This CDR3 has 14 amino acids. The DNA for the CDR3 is TGTGCCAGCAGCTTAGTCTCCGGGGCAGATACGCAGTATTTT. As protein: CASSLVSGADTQYF.

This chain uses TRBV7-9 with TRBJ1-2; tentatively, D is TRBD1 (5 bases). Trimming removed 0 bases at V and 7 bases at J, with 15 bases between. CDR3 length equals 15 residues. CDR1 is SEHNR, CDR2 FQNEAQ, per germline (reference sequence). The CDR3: CASSLAVRDQGGYTF. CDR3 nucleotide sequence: TGTGCCAGCAGCTTAGCGGTCCGAGACCAGGGTGGCTACACCTTC.

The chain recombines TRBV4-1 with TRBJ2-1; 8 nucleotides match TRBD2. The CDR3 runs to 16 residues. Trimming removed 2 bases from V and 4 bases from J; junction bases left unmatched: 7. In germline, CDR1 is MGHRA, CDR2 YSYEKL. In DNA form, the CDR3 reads TGCGCCAGCAGCCAACCTGCGGGGGGCTGGTACAATGAGCAGTTCTTC. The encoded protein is CASSQPAGGWYNEQFF.

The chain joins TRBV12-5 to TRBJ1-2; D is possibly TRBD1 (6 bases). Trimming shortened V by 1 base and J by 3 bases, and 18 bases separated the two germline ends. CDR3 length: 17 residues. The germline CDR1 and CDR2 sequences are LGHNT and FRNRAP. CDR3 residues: CASGLEGLGGRDYGYTF. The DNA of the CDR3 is TGTGCTAGTGGTTTGGAGGGCTTGGGGGGGCGCGACTATGGCTACACCTTC.

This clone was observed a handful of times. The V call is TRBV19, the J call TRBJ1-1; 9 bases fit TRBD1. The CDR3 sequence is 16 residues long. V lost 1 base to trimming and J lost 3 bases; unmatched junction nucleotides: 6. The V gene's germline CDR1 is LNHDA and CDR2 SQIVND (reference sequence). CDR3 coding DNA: TGTGCCAGTAGTATAGGTGGGACAGGGCGATACACTGAAGCTTTCTTT. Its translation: CASSIGGTGRYTEAFF. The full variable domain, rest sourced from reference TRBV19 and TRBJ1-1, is DGGITQSPKYLFRKEGQNVTLSCEQNLNHDAMYWYRQDPGQGLRLIYYSQIVNDFQKGDIAEGYSVSREKKESFPLTVTSAQKNPTAFYLCASSIGGTGRYTEAFFGQGTRLTVV.

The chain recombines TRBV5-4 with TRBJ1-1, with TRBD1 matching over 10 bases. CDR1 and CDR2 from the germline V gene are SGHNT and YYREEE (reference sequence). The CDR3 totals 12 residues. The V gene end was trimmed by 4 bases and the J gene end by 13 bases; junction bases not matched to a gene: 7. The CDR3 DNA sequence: TGTGCCAGCAGCGAAGGACAGGGGGTGGATTTCTTT. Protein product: CASSEGQGVDFF.

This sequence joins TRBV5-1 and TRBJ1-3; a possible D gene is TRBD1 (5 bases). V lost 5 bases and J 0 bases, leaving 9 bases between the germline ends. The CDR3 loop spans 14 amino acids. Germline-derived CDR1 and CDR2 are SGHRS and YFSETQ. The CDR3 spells CASRLDSSGNTIYF. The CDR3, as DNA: TGCGCCAGCAGGTTAGACAGCTCTGGAAACACCATATATTTT. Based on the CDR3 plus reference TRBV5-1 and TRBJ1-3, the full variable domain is KAGVTQTPRYLIKTRGQQVTLSCSPISGHRSVSWYQQTPGQGLQFLFEYFSETQRNKGNFPGRFSGRQFSNSRSEMNVSTLELGDSALYLCASRLDSSGNTIYFGEGSWLTVV.

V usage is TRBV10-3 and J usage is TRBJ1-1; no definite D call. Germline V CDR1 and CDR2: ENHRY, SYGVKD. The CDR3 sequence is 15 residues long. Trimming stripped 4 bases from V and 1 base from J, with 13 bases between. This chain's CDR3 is CAISGTRRENTEAFF. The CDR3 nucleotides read TGTGCCATCAGTGGCACCAGACGGGAGAACACTGAAGCTTTCTTT.